This T cell receptor beta chain was documented in a study of blood T cell repertoires in COVID-19. Across the study: Sources were T cells, B-cell-depleted T cells, or PBMCs; the material itself was cDNA or gDNA.

The CDR3 is 15 amino acids. Germline V CDR1 and CDR2: SGDLS, YYNGEE. The V and J ends lost 0 bases and 6 bases, in that order; junction bases with no gene match: 8. TCRdb's copy holds only in-frame clones and misses some; the assay was immunoSEQ multiplex PCR. The table includes approximately 140,000 clones, around 89% detected once. V is TRBV9 and J is TRBJ2-7, with 8 bases matching TRBD2. The clonotype originates from a human donor with COVID-19, enrolled during active disease. The donor label of this sample is uncertain. Sequenced sample: peripheral blood. The CDR3 DNA reads as TGTGCCAGCAGCGTAGCTCCGCTAGCGGGCGCCGAGCAGTACTTC. It specifies CASSVAPLAGAEQYF.